What follows is one T cell receptor beta chain and its context. The antigen remains unidentified. The data derive from a study of OX40 agonist ivuxolimab in advanced cancers. Study-wide background: Partial responses were seen in three patients, one with hepatocellular carcinoma and two with cutaneous melanoma.

Using immunoSEQ multiplex PCR, the repertoire was profiled, and TCRdb retains in-frame clones only, with some absent. The repertoire has tens of thousands of clones, approximately 91% of them found once; the top ten carry approximately 6.5%. Germline V gene data show CDR1 as SNHLY and CDR2 as FYNNEI. The CDR3 runs to 14 residues. The V gene end was trimmed by 5 bases and the J gene end by 2 bases; junction bases not matched to a gene: 4. Autoimmune disease history or systemic immunosuppression led to patients being barred. Whole-study results and caveats: Compared with others, partial responders at 0.1-3.0 mg/kg displayed clonal expansion among the lowest.

This chain links TRBV2 with TRBJ2-7, with TRBD2 matching 9 bases. The sequence was obtained from an adult with an advanced solid tumor such as melanoma, head and neck, liver or kidney cancer. The sample consisted of CD4+ or CD8+ T cells sorted from blood, taken in a trial of the OX40 agonist ivuxolimab. CDR3 nucleotides: TGTGCCAGCAGTAGGGGCGGGAGGGCCTACGAGCAGTACTTC. Translated, it gives CASSRGGRAYEQYF.